A selection of T cell receptor beta chains follows, all from one sample in a study of blood T cell repertoires in COVID-19. The assay was immunoSEQ multiplex PCR, and TCRdb's table has in-frame clones only and misses some. The profile shows about 160,000 clones, 80% of them singletons. Sequencing was carried out using PBMCs or T cells enriched from blood (not recorded which). These receptors came from a woman between 55 and 75 years old who had recovered from COVID-19. The CDR3 runs from the conserved cysteine through the conserved F or W. The D gene is left open where the match is weak. Size is stated for part of the rows, as once, few or many counts, or as a class when the clone is expanded.

DNA | CDR3 | J | size | D | V
TGTGCCACCAGCAGAGATGCGGGGGCAGGTCCCCTATCCTACGAGCAGTACTTC | CATSRDAGAGPLSYEQYF | TRBJ2-7 | - | - | TRBV15
TGTGCCTCATGGGGCGAGAGTGGCTACACCTTC | CASWGESGYTF | TRBJ1-2 | - | - | TRBV6-5
TGCGCCAGCAGCCCGAGACAGGACGGCTACACCTTC | CASSPRQDGYTF | TRBJ1-2 | - | - | TRBV5-1
TGTGCCAGCAGCCAAGAGGAGGGGTGGGATGGCTACACCTTC | CASSQEEGWDGYTF | TRBJ1-2 | - | - | TRBV4-2
TGCGCCAGCAGCTTGTGGGGGGGAAGGGAGACCCAGTACTTC | CASSLWGGRETQYF | TRBJ2-5 | - | TRBD2 | TRBV5-1
TGTGCTAGTGCCCGAGCGGGGGGGCTCACAGATACGCAGTATTTT | CASARAGGLTDTQYF | TRBJ2-3 | - | TRBD2 | TRBV12-5
TGTGCCAGCAGCCCGGCGCCCAGGACAGGGATCAATGAGCAGTTCTTC | CASSPAPRTGINEQFF | TRBJ2-1 | - | TRBD1 | TRBV5-6
TGTGCCAGCTCACCTTCGGGACTCCCAGGGTACTTC | CASSPSGLPGYF | TRBJ2-7 | few | - | TRBV18
TGTGCCACCAGTGACGCCGGGGGTATCAATGAGCAGTTCTTC | CATSDAGGINEQFF | TRBJ2-1 | - | - | TRBV24-1
TGTGCCAGTAGGACAGGGCGGGAGACCCAGTACTTC | CASRTGRETQYF | TRBJ2-5 | - | TRBD1 | TRBV2
TGCGCCAGCAGCCAAATTTGGACAGGGGAATCCTACGAGCAGTACTTC | CASSQIWTGESYEQYF | TRBJ2-7 | - | TRBD1 | TRBV4-1
TGTGCCTGGAGTAGGGACAGACCTCTTGGGGGCTACACCTTC | CAWSRDRPLGGYTF | TRBJ1-2 | - | TRBD1 | TRBV30
TGTGCCAGTAGTATCATAGAGACAGGACAAGAGACCCAGTACTTC | CASSIIETGQETQYF | TRBJ2-5 | - | - | TRBV19
TGTGCCAGTAGTAGGGGTATAGGGACAGGGGGCATCGGAGATACGCAGTATTTT | CASSRGIGTGGIGDTQYF | TRBJ2-3 | - | TRBD1 | TRBV19
TGCGCCAGCAGCTTGTCCGGGATGGTACAGCAAGAGACCCAGTACTTC | CASSLSGMVQQETQYF | TRBJ2-5 | - | - | TRBV5-1
TGTGCCAGCAGTTTCGCTAGTAATTCACCCCTCCACTTT | CASSFASNSPLHF | TRBJ1-6 | - | - | TRBV12-3/TRBV12-4
TGTGCCAGCAGTGACGTGGCTCCCCATGATGAAGCTTTCTTT | CASSDVAPHDEAFF | TRBJ1-1 | - | - | TRBV6-1
TGTGCCAGCAGTGGGGGAACCGGGACAGGGATGTACGAGCAGTACTTC | CASSGGTGTGMYEQYF | TRBJ2-7 | few | TRBD1 | TRBV2
TGCGCCAGCAGCCCAGCGGGGGGCACAGATACGCAGTATTTT | CASSPAGGTDTQYF | TRBJ2-3 | - | TRBD2 | TRBV5-1
TGCGCCAGCAGCTTGATGGCTAGCGGGGGGCCTACCCAAGAGACCCAGTACTTC | CASSLMASGGPTQETQYF | TRBJ2-5 | - | TRBD2 | TRBV5-1
TGTGCCAGTAGTATTTTTAGCGGGGGCCTCTCCTACGAGCAGTACTTC | CASSIFSGGLSYEQYF | TRBJ2-7 | - | TRBD2 | TRBV19
TGCGCCAGCAGCCACGGGACTAGCGGGGGGGTCGATGAGCAGTTCTTC | CASSHGTSGGVDEQFF | TRBJ2-1 | - | TRBD2 | TRBV4-1
TGTGCCAGCAGCTCCCGGGACTCGCGAAATGAGCAGTTCTTC | CASSSRDSRNEQFF | TRBJ2-1 | - | - | TRBV11-3
TGCGCCAGCAGCTCAGAACAGGGGAACCAAGAGACCCAGTACTTC | CASSSEQGNQETQYF | TRBJ2-5 | - | TRBD1 | TRBV5-1
TGTGCCAGCAGCTCGGGAAACCCTAGCGGGGGGTCCCTCTCCTACAATGAGCAGTTCTTC | CASSSGNPSGGSLSYNEQFF | TRBJ2-1 | - | TRBD2 | TRBV5-4
TGTGCCAGCAGCGTAGGCGGGGGGGCCCACAATGAGCAGTTCTTC | CASSVGGGAHNEQFF | TRBJ2-1 | - | TRBD2 | TRBV9
TGTGCCAGCAGGTCTCCGGGACAGCCTAATCAGCCCCAGCATTTT | CASRSPGQPNQPQHF | TRBJ1-5 | few | TRBD1 | TRBV27
TGTGCCTGGTCGGTGGACAGGGTGGGATCTAACTATGGCTACACCTTC | CAWSVDRVGSNYGYTF | TRBJ1-2 | - | TRBD1 | TRBV30
TGTGCCAGCAGCTTAGTAAGGGGGGGCCAAGAGACCCAGTACTTC | CASSLVRGGQETQYF | TRBJ2-5 | - | - | TRBV7-2
TGTGCCAGTAGTCACAGCAGACAGGGTGTCACAGATACGCAGTATTTT | CASSHSRQGVTDTQYF | TRBJ2-3 | - | TRBD1 | TRBV19
TGTGCCAGCAGGGCGACAGGGGAAAACACCGGGGAGCTGTTTTTT | CASRATGENTGELFF | TRBJ2-2 | - | TRBD1 | TRBV27
TGTGCCAGCAGTTCGTCACACAAGGCGGGCACTGAAGCTTTCTTT | CASSSSHKAGTEAFF | TRBJ1-1 | - | - | TRBV27
TGTGCCAGCAGCCAGGAGACGGGAGGATCACCCCTCCACTTT | CASSQETGGSPLHF | TRBJ1-6 | - | - | TRBV4-2
TGTGCCACCAGTGATGCTGCGGGGTCTCAAGAGACCCAGTACTTC | CATSDAAGSQETQYF | TRBJ2-5 | - | - | TRBV24-1
TGTGCCAGCAGCCCTCCTAGGGGAGGATTGTTTTCACCCCTCCACTTT | CASSPPRGGLFSPLHF | TRBJ1-6 | - | - | TRBV3-1/TRBV3-2
TGTGCCAGCAGCTTAGCGGGGGGGCTCACCGGGGAGCTGTTTTTT | CASSLAGGLTGELFF | TRBJ2-2 | - | TRBD2 | TRBV13
TGCAGTGCTAGTTCCAGCGGCGCCTACAATGAGCAGTTCTTC | CSASSSGAYNEQFF | TRBJ2-1 | - | - | TRBV20-1
TGTGCCAGCAGTCGGTCTAGCGGGGGGCACTCTGGGGCCAACGTCCTGACTTTC | CASSRSSGGHSGANVLTF | TRBJ2-6 | - | TRBD2 | TRBV27
TGTGCCAGCACGGGCCAGGGGTCTCAGCCCCAGCATTTT | CASTGQGSQPQHF | TRBJ1-5 | - | - | TRBV2
TGTGCCTGGAGTGGGACAGGGGGCCGAAATCAGCCCCAGCATTTT | CAWSGTGGRNQPQHF | TRBJ1-5 | - | TRBD1 | TRBV30
TGTGCCATCCGGGGGGGCGGGAGCACTGAAGCTTTCTTT | CAIRGGGSTEAFF | TRBJ1-1 | - | - | TRBV10-3
TGTGCCAGTAGTATTGGCCAGAATAATAAACCCCTCCACTTT | CASSIGQNNKPLHF | TRBJ1-6 | - | - | TRBV19
TGTGCCAGCAGCTTAGAAGTACTATTTCCGCCCGGGGAGCTGTTTTTT | CASSLEVLFPPGELFF | TRBJ2-2 | once | - | TRBV11-3
TGTGCCAGCAGCTCAATGACAGGGAATAATTCACCCCTCCACTTT | CASSSMTGNNSPLHF | TRBJ1-6 | - | TRBD1 | TRBV5-6
TGTGCCAGCAGGCCGGGACAGCAATATGAAAAACTGTTTTTT | CASRPGQQYEKLFF | TRBJ1-4 | - | TRBD1 | TRBV11-2
TGTGCCAGCAGCCAAGAAGGCCTAGCGGCCACAGATACGCAGTATTTT | CASSQEGLAATDTQYF | TRBJ2-3 | once | TRBD2 | TRBV3-1/TRBV3-2
TGTGCCAGCAGCCAAGAGGCGGGTCGGGTCTACAATGAGCAGTTCTTC | CASSQEAGRVYNEQFF | TRBJ2-1 | - | - | TRBV14
TGTGCCAGCAGTCTTAGCGGGGGGGTAGAGACCCAGTACTTC | CASSLSGGVETQYF | TRBJ2-5 | once | TRBD2 | TRBV27
TGCGCCAGCAGCTCCCGGACAGGGGGCGGCAATGAGCAGTTCTTC | CASSSRTGGGNEQFF | TRBJ2-1 | - | TRBD1 | TRBV5-1
TGTGCCAGCACCAACAGGGGGTATGGCTACACCTTC | CASTNRGYGYTF | TRBJ1-2 | - | TRBD1 | TRBV6-5
TGTGCCAGCAGCCAAGAGGTAAAGTGGAGACTAAACTCTGGAAACACCATATATTTT | CASSQEVKWRLNSGNTIYF | TRBJ1-3 | once | - | TRBV14
TGTGCCAGCAGCCACATCGGTGGGCTAGCGGGGGGGTACACCGGGGAGCTGTTTTTT | CASSHIGGLAGGYTGELFF | TRBJ2-2 | - | TRBD2 | TRBV7-2
TGTGCCAGCAGCCCATCGAGACAGGGATTTAATTCACCCCTCCACTTT | CASSPSRQGFNSPLHF | TRBJ1-6 | - | TRBD1 | TRBV28
TGTGCCAGCAGCCCGACTAGCGGGGGGGACACCGGGGAGCTGTTTTTT | CASSPTSGGDTGELFF | TRBJ2-2 | - | TRBD2 | TRBV11-2
TGTGCCAGCAGCAAGGGGCAGGGGGAGGTTGATGAGCAGTTCTTC | CASSKGQGEVDEQFF | TRBJ2-1 | - | - | TRBV21-1
TGCAGCGTTGGGGAGGGGTTTGATGAAAAACTGTTTTTT | CSVGEGFDEKLFF | TRBJ1-4 | - | - | TRBV29-1
TGTGCCAGCAGCCGCGCTAGGGGCTATGGCTACACCTTC | CASSRARGYGYTF | TRBJ1-2 | - | - | TRBV5-8